This T cell receptor beta chain was identified during a study of cytotoxic CD8 clonotypes in ibrutinib-treated CLL. Turning to the study itself: Response samples were drawn at a median of about 13 months of treatment, range 6 to 36. Study-wide results and caveats: Sample timing was unmatched between remission and later-progressing patients; lymph nodes unstudied. Higher circulating CD8+ T-cell counts strongly accompanied higher baseline clonality, above age-matched healthy donors.

Trimming left V 6 bases short and J 6 bases short, with 9 bases between. The CDR3 sequence is 12 residues long. Germline V gene lookup returns CDR1 SNHLY and CDR2 FYNNEI. This clone was recorded a few times. Its antigen is undetermined. Cryopreserved PBMCs were the source of around 2 micrograms of genomic DNA, which went to TCR beta libraries. The repertoire was sequenced with immunoSEQ multiplex PCR; TCRdb's copy has only in-frame clones and lacks some. This sample carries hundreds of thousands of clones, roughly two thirds of them seen once, and the ten largest clones take roughly 6.7%. This clonotype was sampled from a human donor with chronic lymphocytic leukemia. The rearrangement uses TRBV2 and TRBJ1-5; D remains unclear. This material consisted of PBMCs, taken after 36 months of ibrutinib treatment. The CDR3 loop is CASSLVGQPQHF. CDR3 sequence (DNA): TGTGCCAGCAGCCTCGTCGGTCAGCCCCAGCATTTT.